A single sample is the source of the 7 T cell receptor beta chains below, sequenced in a study of identical twins. One entry per CDR3 protein results from TCRdb running MiXCR on the 5' RACE reads. The sample holds fewer than 500,000 distinct CDR3 sequences, roughly 26% seen once. This same sample was also taken into another study, of T cells expressing NK-cell markers.

The specimen was CD4+ T cells sorted from blood. Receptor source: a woman younger than 35 in good health.

V gene TRBV20-1 combines with J gene TRBJ2-5, with D uncertain. The CDR3 is 10 amino acids. Germline lookup yields CDR1 DFQATT and CDR2 SNEGSKA (reference sequence). Trimming removed 2 bases from V and 10 bases from J, with 8 bases in between. The CDR3 DNA is TGCAGTGCTAGATCAGTGGTCCAGTACTTC. It is translated as CSARSVVQYF.

This clonotype showed up just a few times. The chain uses TRBV15 and TRBJ2-1; the match to TRBD2 covers 8 bases. Germline lookup yields CDR1 LNHNV and CDR2 YYDKDF (reference sequence). The trim removed 0 bases at V and 6 bases at J, leaving 7 bases unmatched. The CDR3 sequence is 16 residues long. CDR3 nucleotides: TGTGCCACCAGCAGAGATCGAGGTAGCGGGACCAATGAGCAGTTCTTC. As protein: CATSRDRGSGTNEQFF. Complete variable domain (other parts from reference TRBV15 and TRBJ2-1): DAMVIQNPRYQVTQFGKPVTLSCSQTLNHNVMYWYQQKSSQAPKLLFHYYDKDFNNEADTPDNFQSRRPNTSFCFLDIRSPGLGDTAMYLCATSRDRGSGTNEQFFGPGTRLTVL.

This clonotype was recorded a few times. The chain couples TRBV6-5 to TRBJ2-1; 8 bases match TRBD2. Per germline, CDR1 MNHEY and CDR2 SVGAGI. The CDR3 runs to 16 residues. V shed 0 bases, J shed 9 bases, and the junction held 10 bases outside the gene matches. The CDR3 loop reads CASSYSRTSLVVEQFF. Here the CDR3 DNA reads TGTGCCAGCAGTTACTCGAGGACTAGCCTGGTTGTTGAGCAGTTCTTC.

As DNA, the CDR3 is TGCAGTGCTTCGGAGGAGCGACACATTCAGTACTTC. Protein: CSASEERHIQYF. The V gene is TRBV20-1, the J gene TRBJ2-4; TRBD2 is a possible D gene (5 bases). Trimming left V 5 bases short and J 8 bases short, with 13 bases between. This CDR3 contains 12 residues. CDR1 is DFQATT and CDR2 is SNEGSKA in the germline V gene (reference sequence).

In its sample, this clonotype was seen a few times. The chain joins TRBV12-3 or TRBV12-4 to TRBJ1-5; D remains ambiguous. This CDR3 has 13 amino acids. V lost 2 bases to trimming and J lost 9 bases, with 11 bases between them. DNA of the CDR3: TGTGCCAGCAGTTTACGGCTCGTCGGGCCCCAGCATTTT. Its translation: CASSLRLVGPQHF.

V usage is TRBV6-5 and J usage is TRBJ2-1; 9 bases are shared with TRBD1. The J segment lost 9 bases and the V segment lost 7 bases, leaving 16 bases of the junction unmatched. There are 16 residues in the CDR3. Per germline, CDR1 MNHEY and CDR2 SVGAGI. The DNA of the CDR3 is TGTGCCAGCACGTTTCTAGGACAGGGGTATGTTGGTGAGCAGTTCTTC. Protein product: CASTFLGQGYVGEQFF.

This clonotype was counted between two and nine times. J is TRBJ2-3 and V is TRBV28; 8 bases fit TRBD2. Trimming took 6 bases from V and 6 from J; bases not matched to a gene: 11. CDR1 is MDHEN, CDR2 SYDVKM, per germline. The CDR3 consists of 15 residues. The CDR3 DNA reads TGTGCCAGCAGGGAGGCGGGAGGAGTATCGGATACGCAGTATTTT. Translation gives CASREAGGVSDTQYF.